This T cell receptor beta chain comes out of a study of T cells after yellow fever vaccination. Turning to the study itself: Preparing low-cell-number fractions relied on SMART-Seq v4 Ultra Low Input. General study points: Post-booster reappearance was seen for most primary-vaccination clones (around 96% CD4, around 88% CD8). Just a small share of clonotypes turned up in the CD4 compartment as well as the CD8 compartment.

For TCR, cDNA came from 5'RACE template switching, which added a universal primer site and UMIs. TCRdb fed the 5' RACE reads into MiXCR, producing one record per CDR3 protein. This table has hundreds of thousands of distinct CDR3 sequences, about 12% appearing once. With 4 bases removed from V and 0 bases from J, the gap between germline ends came to 10 bases. Germline lookup yields CDR1 DFQATT and CDR2 SNEGSKA (reference sequence). The CDR3 is 14 residues long. Worth noting for this clonotype: Its antigen is not identified.

This material consisted of PBMCs, taken on the day of the yellow fever booster vaccination. V usage is TRBV20-1 and J usage is TRBJ2-1; maybe TRBD2 (5 bases). This sequence was found in a man younger than 40 who received the YFV17D yellow fever vaccine. The CDR3 DNA reads TGCAGTGCTACAGACACTAGCTCCTACAATGAGCAGTTCTTC. Protein sequence: CSATDTSSYNEQFF.